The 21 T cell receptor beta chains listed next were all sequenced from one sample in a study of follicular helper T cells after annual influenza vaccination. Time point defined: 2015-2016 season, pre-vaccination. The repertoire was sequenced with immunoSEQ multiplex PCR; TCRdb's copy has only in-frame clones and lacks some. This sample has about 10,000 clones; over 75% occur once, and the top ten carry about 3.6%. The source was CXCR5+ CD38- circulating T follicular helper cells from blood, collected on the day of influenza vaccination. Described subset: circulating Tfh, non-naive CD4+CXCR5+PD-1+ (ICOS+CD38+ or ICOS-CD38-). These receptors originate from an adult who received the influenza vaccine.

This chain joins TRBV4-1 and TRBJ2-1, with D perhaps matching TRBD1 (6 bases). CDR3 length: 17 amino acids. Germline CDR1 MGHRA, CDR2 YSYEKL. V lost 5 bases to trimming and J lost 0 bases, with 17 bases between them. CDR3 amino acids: CASSKNPTGSSYNEQFF. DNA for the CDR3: TGCGCCAGCAGCAAAAACCCCACAGGGAGCTCCTACAATGAGCAGTTCTTC.

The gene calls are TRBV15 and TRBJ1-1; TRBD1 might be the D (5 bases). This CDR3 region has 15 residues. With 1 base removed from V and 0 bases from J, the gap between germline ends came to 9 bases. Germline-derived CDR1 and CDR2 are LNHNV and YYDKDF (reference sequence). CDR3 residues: CATSRGRGLNTEAFF. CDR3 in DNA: TGTGCCACCAGCAGAGGGCGGGGACTGAACACTGAAGCTTTCTTT.

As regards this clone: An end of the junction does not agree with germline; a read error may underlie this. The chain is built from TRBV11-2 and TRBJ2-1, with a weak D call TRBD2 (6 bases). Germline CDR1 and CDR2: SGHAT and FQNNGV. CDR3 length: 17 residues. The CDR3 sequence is CASSLGGAGTGVNQQFF. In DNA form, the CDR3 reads TGTGCCAGCAGCTTAGGAGGGGCGGGAACCGGCGTCAATCAGCAGTTCTTC.

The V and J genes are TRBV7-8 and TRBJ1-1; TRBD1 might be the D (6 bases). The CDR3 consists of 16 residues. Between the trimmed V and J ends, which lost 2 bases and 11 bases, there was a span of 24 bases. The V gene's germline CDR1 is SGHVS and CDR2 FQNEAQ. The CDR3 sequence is CASSLKGGGGSTNAFF. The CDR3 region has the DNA TGTGCCAGCAGCTTAAAGGGGGGCGGGGGTTCGACGAATGCTTTCTTT.

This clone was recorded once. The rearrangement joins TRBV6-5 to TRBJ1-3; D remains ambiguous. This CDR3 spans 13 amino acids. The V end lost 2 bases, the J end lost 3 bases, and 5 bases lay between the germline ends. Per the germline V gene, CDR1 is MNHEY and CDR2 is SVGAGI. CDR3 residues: CASSYERGNTIYF. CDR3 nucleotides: TGTGCCAGCAGTTACGAACGTGGAAACACCATATATTTT.

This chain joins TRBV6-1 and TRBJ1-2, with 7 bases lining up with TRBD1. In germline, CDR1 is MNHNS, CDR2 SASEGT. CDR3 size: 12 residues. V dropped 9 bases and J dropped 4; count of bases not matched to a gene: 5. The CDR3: CASTGEGYGYTF. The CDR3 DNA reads TGTGCCAGTACAGGGGAGGGCTATGGCTACACCTTC.

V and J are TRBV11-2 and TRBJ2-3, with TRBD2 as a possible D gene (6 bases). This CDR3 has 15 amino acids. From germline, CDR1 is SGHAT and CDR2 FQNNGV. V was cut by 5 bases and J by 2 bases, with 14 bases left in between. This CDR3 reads CASSQIAGLTDTQYF. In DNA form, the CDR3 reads TGTGCCAGCAGCCAAATCGCGGGACTCACAGATACGCAGTATTTT.

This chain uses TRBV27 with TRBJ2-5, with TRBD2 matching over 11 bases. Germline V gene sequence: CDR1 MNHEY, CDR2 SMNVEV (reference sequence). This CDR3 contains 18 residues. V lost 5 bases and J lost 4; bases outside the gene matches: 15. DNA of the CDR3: TGTGCCAGCAGTCCTCTTCTTGGTGTAGCGGGAGGGTCAGAGACCCAGTACTTC. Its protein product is CASSPLLGVAGGSETQYF.

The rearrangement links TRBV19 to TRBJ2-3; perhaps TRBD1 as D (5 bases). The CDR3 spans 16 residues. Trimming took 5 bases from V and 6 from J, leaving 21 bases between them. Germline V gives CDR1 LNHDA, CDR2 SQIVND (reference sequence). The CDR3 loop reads CASSSRGFRAGDTQYF. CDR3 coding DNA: TGTGCCAGTAGTTCTAGAGGATTCAGGGCCGGCGATACGCAGTATTTT.

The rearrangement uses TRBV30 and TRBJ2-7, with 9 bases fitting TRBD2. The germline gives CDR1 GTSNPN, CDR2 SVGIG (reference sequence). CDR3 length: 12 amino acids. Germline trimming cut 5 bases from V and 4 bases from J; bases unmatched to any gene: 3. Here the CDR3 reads CAWRREGYEQYF. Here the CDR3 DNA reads TGTGCCTGGCGGCGGGAGGGTTACGAGCAGTACTTC.

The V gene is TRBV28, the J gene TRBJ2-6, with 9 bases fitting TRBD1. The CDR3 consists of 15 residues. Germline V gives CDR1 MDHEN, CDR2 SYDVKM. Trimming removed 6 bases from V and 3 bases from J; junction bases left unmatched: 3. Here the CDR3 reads CASRQGALGANVLTF. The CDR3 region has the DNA TGTGCCAGCAGACAGGGGGCGCTTGGGGCCAACGTCCTGACTTTC. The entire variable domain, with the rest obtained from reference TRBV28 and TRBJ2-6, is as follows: DVKVTQSSRYLVKRTGEKVFLECVQDMDHENMFWYRQDPGLGLRLIYFSYDVKMKEKGDIPEGYSVSREKKERFSLILESASTNQTSMYLCASRQGALGANVLTFGAGSRLTVL.

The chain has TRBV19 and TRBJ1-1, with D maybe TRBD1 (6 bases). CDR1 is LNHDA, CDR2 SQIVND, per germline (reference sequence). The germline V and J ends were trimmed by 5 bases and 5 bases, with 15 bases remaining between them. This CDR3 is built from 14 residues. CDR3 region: CASSYVGARTEAFF. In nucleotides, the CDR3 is TGTGCCAGTAGTTATGTGGGGGCACGGACTGAAGCTTTCTTT.

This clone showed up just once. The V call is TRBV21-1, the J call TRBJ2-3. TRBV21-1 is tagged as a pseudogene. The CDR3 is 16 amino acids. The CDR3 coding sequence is TGTGCCAGCAGCAAAGTAGCCGGGGGCTACACAGATACGCAGTATTTT. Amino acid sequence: CASSKVAGGYTDTQYF.

CDR3: CASSRGLVSTSSYEQYF. DNA of the CDR3: TGTGCCAGCAGCCGCGGACTAGTCTCAACGTCCTCCTACGAGCAGTACTTC. This chain links TRBV5-6 with TRBJ2-7; 7 positions match TRBD2. CDR1 SGHDT and CDR2 YYEEEE come from the germline V gene. V was clipped by 4 bases and J by 0 bases; unmatched bases: 13. The CDR3 has 17 amino acids.

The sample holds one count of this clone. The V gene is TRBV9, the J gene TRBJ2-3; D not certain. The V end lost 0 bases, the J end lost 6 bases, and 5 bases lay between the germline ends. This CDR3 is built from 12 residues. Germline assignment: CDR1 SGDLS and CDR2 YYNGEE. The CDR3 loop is CASSVDGDTQYF. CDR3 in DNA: TGTGCCAGCAGCGTAGACGGGGATACGCAGTATTTT.

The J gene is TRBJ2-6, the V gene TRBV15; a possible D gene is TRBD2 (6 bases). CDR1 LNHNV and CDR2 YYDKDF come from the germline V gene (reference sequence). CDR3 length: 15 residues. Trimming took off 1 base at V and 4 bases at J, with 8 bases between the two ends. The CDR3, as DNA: TGTGCCACCAGCAGAGGGGGGGACGGGGCCAACGTCCTGACTTTC. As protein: CATSRGGDGANVLTF.

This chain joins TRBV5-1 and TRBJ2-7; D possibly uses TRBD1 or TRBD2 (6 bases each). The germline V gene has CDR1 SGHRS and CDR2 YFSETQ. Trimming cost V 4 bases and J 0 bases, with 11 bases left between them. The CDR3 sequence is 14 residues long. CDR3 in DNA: TGCGCCAGCAGCCACGGAGGGGGCTCCTACGAGCAGTACTTC. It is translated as CASSHGGGSYEQYF.

CDR3 region: CAWRAGAYNEQFF. In DNA, the CDR3 is TGTGCCTGGAGGGCGGGAGCATACAATGAGCAGTTCTTC. The rearrangement joins TRBV30 to TRBJ2-1, with 7 bases aligning to TRBD2. J lost 4 bases, V lost 3 bases, and 3 bases had no gene match. This CDR3 has 13 amino acids. CDR1 and CDR2 (germline): GTSNPN, SVGIG (reference sequence).

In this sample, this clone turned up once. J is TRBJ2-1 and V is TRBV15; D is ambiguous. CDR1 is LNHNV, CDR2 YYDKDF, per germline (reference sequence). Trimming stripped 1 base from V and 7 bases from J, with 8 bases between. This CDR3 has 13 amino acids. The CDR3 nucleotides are TGTGCCACCAGCAGAGTGCCGGTGAATGAGCAGTTCTTC. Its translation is CATSRVPVNEQFF. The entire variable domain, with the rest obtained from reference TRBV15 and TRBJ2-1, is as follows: DAMVIQNPRYQVTQFGKPVTLSCSQTLNHNVMYWYQQKSSQAPKLLFHYYDKDFNNEADTPDNFQSRRPNTSFCFLDIRSPGLGDTAMYLCATSRVPVNEQFFGPGTRLTVL.

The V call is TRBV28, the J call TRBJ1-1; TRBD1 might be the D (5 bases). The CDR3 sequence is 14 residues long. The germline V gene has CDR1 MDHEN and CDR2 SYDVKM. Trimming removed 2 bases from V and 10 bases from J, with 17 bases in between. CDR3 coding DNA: TGTGCCAGCAGTTTACCCTCGAATCGGGGGGGAGCTTTCTTT. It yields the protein CASSLPSNRGGAFF.

The CDR3: CASSDAQGGGETQYF. CDR3 nucleotide sequence: TGTGCCAGCAGTGACGCGCAGGGCGGGGGAGAGACCCAGTACTTC. The gene calls are TRBV2 and TRBJ2-5, with 7 bases lining up with TRBD2. CDR3 length equals 15 residues. In germline, CDR1 is SNHLY, CDR2 FYNNEI. V trimming: 3 bases; J trimming: 4 bases; junction bases outside the gene matches: 8. Full variable domain (outside the CDR3, taken from reference TRBV2 and TRBJ2-5): EPEVTQTPSHQVTQMGQEVILRCVPISNHLYFYWYRQILGQKVEFLVSFYNNEISEKSEIFDDQFSVERPDGSNFTLKIRSTKLEDSAMYFCASSDAQGGGETQYFGPGTRLLVL.